The rows below give T cell receptor beta chains drawn from one sample of a study of high-grade serous ovarian cancer treatment subgroups. Profiled with immunoSEQ multiplex PCR; TCRdb holds only in-frame clones, not every one. This table holds 19,000 or so clones, approximately 77% found once. Sequencing was performed on tumor tissue. These receptors originate from a human donor with high-grade serous ovarian cancer. The CDR3 runs from the conserved cysteine through the conserved F or W. D genes are given only for firm matches. Clone size is given for some rows only: seen once, a few or many times, or a class if the clone is expanded.

j_call d_call clone_size v_call cdr3_aa cdr3_nt
TRBJ2-1 TRBD1 few TRBV5-4 CASSLGTGPYNEQFF TGTGCCAGCAGCTTGGGGACAGGACCCTACAATGAGCAGTTCTTC
TRBJ2-7 NA NA TRBV18 CASSPGSAREQYF TGTGCCAGCTCACCAGGGTCTGCGCGCGAGCAGTACTTC
TRBJ2-1 NA few TRBV20-1 CSAALNEQFF TGCAGTGCCGCACTCAATGAGCAGTTCTTC
TRBJ2-2 TRBD2 NA TRBV14 CASSPLPGLAGGPANTGELFF TGTGCCAGCAGCCCACTTCCTGGACTAGCGGGAGGGCCCGCGAACACCGGGGAGCTGTTTTTT
TRBJ1-1 NA NA TRBV4-3 CASSQGIASWANTEAFF TGCGCCAGCAGCCAAGGGATCGCCTCTTGGGCTAACACTGAAGCTTTCTTT
TRBJ1-1 TRBD1 few TRBV5-1 CASSEQGPEAFF TGCGCCAGCAGCGAACAGGGGCCTGAAGCTTTCTTT
TRBJ2-5 NA NA TRBV27 CASSFRVGETQYF TGTGCCAGCAGTTTCCGGGTGGGGGAGACCCAGTACTTC
TRBJ2-7 NA NA TRBV4-3 CASSQDGQGHEQYF TGCGCCAGCAGCCAAGATGGGCAGGGCCACGAGCAGTACTTC
TRBJ2-7 NA NA TRBV10-3 CASSHSRELNEQYF TGTGCCAGCAGTCACTCCAGGGAATTGAACGAGCAGTACTTC
TRBJ1-1 NA NA TRBV6-5 CASSPYGGLTEAFF TGTGCCAGCAGTCCCTATGGAGGGCTCACTGAAGCTTTCTTT
TRBJ2-7 TRBD2 NA TRBV15 CATSRDILAGGYEQYF TGTGCCACCAGCAGAGATATCCTAGCGGGAGGGTACGAGCAGTACTTC
TRBJ2-2 NA NA TRBV9 CASSVGDTGELFF TGTGCCAGCAGCGTAGGGGACACCGGGGAGCTGTTTTTT
TRBJ1-1 TRBD1 NA TRBV10-3 CAISGGTGENTEAFF TGTGCCATCAGTGGAGGGACAGGAGAAAACACTGAAGCTTTCTTT
TRBJ2-5 NA NA TRBV18 CASSPPYSRETQYF TGTGCCAGCTCACCACCGTATAGCAGAGAGACCCAGTACTTC
TRBJ1-1 NA NA TRBV18 CASSLGGGNTEAFF TGTGCCAGCTCATTGGGGGGGGGAAACACTGAAGCTTTCTTT
TRBJ2-1 TRBD2 NA TRBV7-8 CASSPTSGSHDNEQFF TGTGCCAGCAGCCCAACTAGCGGGAGTCACGACAATGAGCAGTTCTTC
TRBJ2-6 NA NA TRBV27 CASMEGARYGANVLTF TGTGCCAGCATGGAGGGGGCTAGGTATGGGGCCAACGTCCTGACTTTC
TRBJ2-7 NA NA TRBV30 CAWRRSPLSYEQYF TGTGCCTGGAGACGCTCACCCCTTTCGTACGAGCAGTACTTC
TRBJ2-1 TRBD2 NA TRBV5-8 CASSFGSGRAYNEQFF TGTGCCAGCAGCTTTGGGAGCGGGAGGGCGTACAATGAGCAGTTCTTC
TRBJ2-1 TRBD2 NA TRBV7-9 CASSPLADSYNEQFF TGTGCCAGCAGTCCGCTAGCGGACTCCTACAATGAGCAGTTCTTC
TRBJ2-3 TRBD2 NA TRBV30 CAWSPGLAGGTDTQYF TGTGCCTGGAGTCCTGGACTAGCGGGAGGGACGGATACGCAGTATTTT
TRBJ1-5 TRBD1 NA TRBV7-9 CASSSQGALDQPQHF TGTGCCAGCAGCTCACAGGGGGCGCTGGATCAGCCCCAGCATTTT
TRBJ2-7 NA NA TRBV4-3 CASSQDRIGRGHYEQYF TGCGCCAGCAGCCAAGACCGGATTGGGCGGGGTCACTACGAGCAGTACTTC
TRBJ1-5 NA few TRBV30 CAWSSGFEQPQHF TGTGCCTGGAGTTCGGGGTTTGAACAGCCCCAGCATTTT
TRBJ1-1 NA NA TRBV6-1 CASSFQQNTEAFF TGTGCCAGCAGTTTTCAGCAGAACACTGAAGCTTTCTTT
TRBJ2-2 NA NA TRBV7-9 CASSLAGELFF TGTGCCAGCAGCTTAGCCGGGGAGCTGTTTTTT
TRBJ2-3 NA NA TRBV9 CASTSRSWGDTQYF TGTGCCAGCACGTCAAGGAGCTGGGGAGATACGCAGTATTTT
TRBJ1-1 NA few TRBV27 CAPRCNTEAFF TGTGCCCCCAGGTGTAACACTGAAGCTTTCTTT
TRBJ1-2 NA NA TRBV19 CASSIAGGSNYGYTF TGTGCCAGTAGTATAGCCGGGGGGTCCAACTATGGCTACACCTTC
TRBJ2-3 TRBD2 NA TRBV10-3 CAISGVAGGSTDTQYF TGTGCCATCAGTGGGGTGGCGGGAGGTTCTACAGATACGCAGTATTTT
TRBJ2-5 NA NA TRBV5-4 CASGPSWETQYF TGTGCCAGCGGGCCTTCCTGGGAGACCCAGTACTTC
TRBJ2-6 NA few TRBV5-6 CASSLKGSVSGANVLTF TGTGCCAGCAGCTTGAAGGGTTCCGTCTCTGGGGCCAACGTCCTGACTTTC
TRBJ1-2 NA few TRBV7-9 CASSLDPGYGYTF TGTGCCAGCAGCTTAGACCCAGGGTATGGCTACACCTTC
TRBJ2-4 TRBD2 NA TRBV6-5 CASSLAVAKNIQYF TGTGCCAGCAGTCTAGCGGTAGCCAAAAACATTCAGTACTTC
TRBJ2-1 TRBD2 once TRBV11-3 CASSLESGNHEQFF TGTGCCAGCAGCTTAGAAAGCGGGAATCATGAGCAGTTCTTC
TRBJ1-5 NA few TRBV2 CASSGQYQPQHF TGTGCCAGCAGTGGACAGTATCAGCCCCAGCATTTT
TRBJ2-1 NA NA TRBV7-2 CASTSGGDLSYNEQFF TGTGCCAGCACCTCTGGCGGGGACCTCTCCTACAATGAGCAGTTCTTC
TRBJ1-3 NA NA TRBV9 CASSPENAGNTIYF TGTGCCAGCAGCCCGGAAAATGCTGGAAACACCATATATTTT
TRBJ1-1 NA NA TRBV18 CASSPREGVTNTEAFF TGTGCCAGCTCACCAAGGGAAGGGGTCACGAACACTGAAGCTTTCTTT
TRBJ2-3 NA NA TRBV14 CASSRVGRTDTQYF TGTGCCAGCAGCCGAGTTGGACGCACAGATACGCAGTATTTT
TRBJ2-7 NA NA TRBV27 CAGSYRPTYEQYF TGTGCCGGCAGTTACAGGCCAACCTACGAGCAGTACTTC
TRBJ2-5 TRBD2 NA TRBV29-1 CSVELPAGGPETQYF TGCAGCGTTGAATTACCGGCGGGAGGGCCGGAGACCCAGTACTTC